This entry lists 30 T cell receptor beta chains sequenced from one sample in a study of cytomegalovirus exposure and HLA in healthy donors. Researchers ran the PCR with 60 Vbeta and 13 Jbeta primers. Produced via immunoSEQ multiplex PCR; TCRdb's table is partial and in-frame only. The table records under 300,000 clones, approximately 91% of them present only once. Input material: PBMCs. These receptors all stem from a girl aged 2-10 years in good health and CMV-seronegative.

This chain connects TRBV6-5 to TRBJ1-1; 8 bases map to TRBD1. This CDR3 is 15 amino acids long. V lost 0 bases, J lost 5 bases, and 5 bases stayed unmatched. Germline V lookup: CDR1 MNHEY, CDR2 SVGAGI. In DNA, the CDR3 is TGTGCCAGCAGTTACTCGTTCAGGGGGCGGACTGAAGCTTTCTTT. It is translated as CASSYSFRGRTEAFF.

This clone was counted a few times. The chain employs TRBV7-2 and TRBJ1-5, with a weak D call TRBD1 (6 bases). Trimming removed 1 base at V and 4 bases at J, with 11 bases between. Germline-derived CDR1 and CDR2 are SGHTA and FQGNSA. The length of the CDR3 is 15 residues. CDR3 region: CASSLEGRGNQPQHF. CDR3 DNA: TGTGCCAGCAGCTTAGAAGGCAGGGGAAATCAGCCCCAGCATTTT.

The chain is built from TRBV5-1 and TRBJ2-6, with 7 bases that match TRBD1. J lost 0 bases, V lost 3 bases, and 3 bases had no gene match. From germline, CDR1 is SGHRS and CDR2 YFSETQ. This CDR3 region has 16 residues. The CDR3 bases are TGCGCCAGCAGCTCTGGGGACAGCTCTGGGGCCAACGTCCTGACTTTC. Protein: CASSSGDSSGANVLTF.

V gene TRBV6-5 combines with J gene TRBJ1-2; 8 bases are a match to TRBD1. The CDR3 covers 15 residues. V dropped 6 bases and J dropped 4; count of bases not matched to a gene: 10. The germline CDR1 and CDR2 sequences are MNHEY and SVGAGI. The CDR3 DNA follows: TGTGCCAGCAGCGATGGGGGACAGGTGTTCTATGGCTACACCTTC. Its protein product is CASSDGGQVFYGYTF.

The V and J genes are TRBV4-1 and TRBJ2-6; unclear D gene. The CDR3 contains 15 residues. Germline CDR1 reads MGHRA; CDR2 reads YSYEKL. The V and J ends lost 3 bases and 2 bases respectively, with 8 bases between them. CDR3 loop: CASSHPQAGANVLTF. CDR3 DNA: TGCGCCAGCAGCCACCCCCAGGCTGGGGCCAACGTCCTGACTTTC.

The genes are TRBV6-1 and TRBJ1-6; 7 nucleotides match TRBD1. Losses at the gene ends were 6 bases for V and 3 bases for J; bases not matched to a gene: 5. The CDR3 is 15 amino acids. CDR1 is MNHNS, CDR2 SASEGT, per germline. CDR3 loop: CASSGDSFYNSPLHF. CDR3 DNA: TGTGCCAGCAGCGGGGACAGCTTCTATAATTCACCCCTCCACTTT.

The CDR3 DNA reads as TGTGCCAGCAGTGAAAGGGAGACAGGGAGCTCTGGAAACACCATATATTTT. It encodes CASSERETGSSGNTIYF. The chain joins TRBV25-1 to TRBJ1-3, with 7 bases aligning to TRBD1. The CDR3 length is 17 residues. The trim removed 2 bases at V and 0 bases at J, leaving 7 bases unmatched. In germline, CDR1 is MGHDK, CDR2 SYGVNS. Full variable domain (remainder filled in from reference TRBV25-1 and TRBJ1-3): EADIYQTPRYLVIGTGKKITLECSQTMGHDKMYWYQQDPGMELHLIHYSYGVNSTEKGDLSSESTVSRIRTEHFPLTLESARPSHTSQYLCASSERETGSSGNTIYFGEGSWLTVV.

A remark on this clone: A read error may account for a junction end that differs from germline. The chain joins TRBV7-6 to TRBJ2-2; the match to TRBD2 covers 9 bases. Germline-derived CDR1 and CDR2 are SGHVS and FNYEAQ. CDR3 length: 15 residues. The CDR3 DNA is TGTGCCAGCAGTTTAGCGGGGGCCAACACCGGGGAGCTGTTTTTT. This sequence encodes CASSLAGANTGELFF. Full variable domain (rest looked up from reference TRBV7-6 and TRBJ2-2): GAGVSQSPRYKVTKRGQDVALRCDPISGHVSLYWYRQALGQGPEFLTYFNYEAQQDKSGLPNDRFSAERPEGSISTLTIQRTEQRDSAMYRCASSLAGANTGELFFGEGSRLTVL.

The CDR3 nucleotides read TGTGCCAGCAGGCGAATAACCCACTACGAGCAGTACTTC. It encodes CASRRITHYEQYF. The V gene is TRBV28, the J gene TRBJ2-7; the D is unclear. Trimming took 6 bases from V and 3 from J, leaving 12 bases between them. There are 13 residues in the CDR3. Per germline, CDR1 MDHEN and CDR2 SYDVKM.

This sequence joins TRBV7-9 and TRBJ2-1; 9 bases are a match to TRBD1. V was pared by 5 bases and J by 9 bases, with 8 bases of the junction left unmatched. The germline V gene has CDR1 SEHNR and CDR2 FQNEAQ (reference sequence). The CDR3 runs to 14 residues. CDR3 nucleotide sequence: TGTGCCAGCAGCCAATGGACAGGGGAGGGTGAGCAGTTCTTC. Encoded protein: CASSQWTGEGEQFF.

This chain connects TRBV5-4 to TRBJ2-5; TRBD2 agrees at 8 bases. V lost 0 bases and J lost 0; bases outside the gene matches: 4. CDR1 and CDR2 from the germline V gene are SGHNT and YYREEE (reference sequence). The CDR3 covers 16 residues. The DNA for the CDR3 is TGTGCCAGCAGCTTGGCGGGGGGGACTTACCAAGAGACCCAGTACTTC. This encodes CASSLAGGTYQETQYF.

This rearrangement joins TRBV10-3 to TRBJ1-2, with 8 bases matching TRBD1. V was clipped by 11 bases and J by 3 bases; unmatched bases: 5. Germline-derived CDR1 and CDR2 are ENHRY and SYGVKD. The CDR3 contains 12 residues. The CDR3 DNA is TGTGCCGGAAAGACAGGGGACTATGGCTACACCTTC. As protein: CAGKTGDYGYTF.

This clone was seen once. The genes are TRBV7-9 and TRBJ2-1; TRBD1 matches at 8 bases. With V trimmed by 5 bases and J by 1 base, 10 bases remained unmatched. Germline V gives CDR1 SEHNR, CDR2 FQNEAQ (reference sequence). This CDR3 comprises 17 residues. CDR3 DNA: TGTGCCAGCAGCCTCTACCCGGGACAGGTTTCCTACAATGAGCAGTTCTTC. This encodes CASSLYPGQVSYNEQFF.

V gene TRBV27 combines with J gene TRBJ1-5; D call uncertain. The CDR3 is 15 residues long. CDR1 and CDR2 (germline): MNHEY, SMNVEV (reference sequence). Between the trimmed V and J ends, which lost 0 bases and 5 bases, there was a span of 11 bases. CDR3: CASSLSIDIHQPQHF. The CDR3 nucleotides are TGTGCCAGCAGTTTATCGATAGACATCCATCAGCCCCAGCATTTT.

This sequence joins TRBV6-5 and TRBJ2-5, with a possible D match to TRBD2 (6 bases). Near its end, the DNA agrees better with TRBJ2-7, so the J call may be wrong. The CDR3 is 15 residues long. CDR1 is MNHEY and CDR2 is SVGAGI in the germline V gene. The CDR3 spells CASSYSRTTSYEQYF. The CDR3 bases are TGTGCCAGCAGTTACTCACGGACTACCTCCTACGAGCAGTACTTC.

The chain has TRBV4-1 and TRBJ2-3; 9 bases match TRBD2. V lost 1 base to trimming and J lost 0 bases; unmatched junction nucleotides: 5. The CDR3 consists of 17 residues. Germline V CDR1 and CDR2: MGHRA, YSYEKL. CDR3 protein: CASSQVASGGSTDTQYF. The CDR3 coding sequence is TGCGCCAGCAGCCAAGTAGCCAGCGGGGGGAGCACAGATACGCAGTATTTT.

The gene calls are TRBV30 and TRBJ2-7; TRBD2 aligns across 7 bases. The J segment lost 1 base and the V segment lost 6 bases, leaving 3 bases of the junction unmatched. In germline, CDR1 is GTSNPN, CDR2 SVGIG (reference sequence). The CDR3 length is 12 residues. CDR3: CACWTRSYEQYF. In DNA, the CDR3 is TGTGCCTGCTGGACTAGGTCCTACGAGCAGTACTTC.

The chain joins TRBV7-8 to TRBJ1-5, with TRBD1 as a possible D gene (5 bases). The CDR3 contains 20 residues. Trimming left V 4 bases short and J 0 bases short, with 25 bases between. CDR1 and CDR2 from the germline V gene are SGHVS and FQNEAQ. The CDR3 DNA reads TGTGCCAGCAGCTCCAATAGCGGGGCCGATAACCGCTATAGCAATCAGCCCCAGCATTTT. Translated, it gives CASSSNSGADNRYSNQPQHF.

This chain uses TRBV2 with TRBJ2-2; the match to TRBD1 covers 8 bases. Germline V lookup: CDR1 SNHLY, CDR2 FYNNEI. Trimming at V came to 2 bases and at J to 2 bases, leaving 13 bases not matched to a gene. The CDR3 extends over 19 amino acids. CDR3 coding DNA: TGTGCCAGCAGTGAACTCCTATCTGGGACAGGCAAAAACACCGGGGAGCTGTTTTTT. It specifies CASSELLSGTGKNTGELFF.

The chain recombines TRBV7-2 with TRBJ2-3, with 12 bases lining up with TRBD2. Germline V gene lookup returns CDR1 SGHTA and CDR2 FQGNSA. The CDR3 is made up of 18 amino acids. The junction had 10 bases not matched to a gene; V was cut back by 2 bases and J by 4 bases. CDR3 in DNA: TGTGCCAGCAGCTTATCATCCTCTAGCGGGAGGGGGGCAGATACGCAGTATTTT. This encodes CASSLSSSSGRGADTQYF. Based on the CDR3 plus reference TRBV7-2 and TRBJ2-3, the full variable domain is GAGVSQSPSNKVTEKGKDVELRCDPISGHTALYWYRQSLGQGLEFLIYFQGNSAPDKSGLPSDRFSAERTGGSVSTLTIQRTQQEDSAVYLCASSLSSSSGRGADTQYFGPGTRLTVL.

The chain uses TRBV30 and TRBJ1-1, with a possible D match to TRBD1 (6 bases). The CDR3 has 14 amino acids. In germline, CDR1 is GTSNPN, CDR2 SVGIG (reference sequence). The V and J ends lost 4 bases and 1 base respectively, with 13 bases between them. The CDR3 sequence is CAWNLGQWNTEAFF. The CDR3 coding sequence is TGTGCCTGGAATCTCGGACAGTGGAACACTGAAGCTTTCTTT.

This chain links TRBV15 with TRBJ1-3; 8 nucleotides align to TRBD1. The V segment lost 5 bases and the J segment 3 bases; nucleotides outside the gene matches: 6. CDR1 LNHNV and CDR2 YYDKDF come from the germline V gene (reference sequence). The CDR3 is made up of 15 amino acids. The CDR3 DNA is TGTGCCACCAGCCAAACAGGGGGAAGTGGAAACACCATATATTTT. Translating gives CATSQTGGSGNTIYF.

The V and J genes are TRBV5-5 and TRBJ1-4; no firm D call. The CDR3 contains 16 residues. Per germline, CDR1 SGHKS and CDR2 YYEKEE (reference sequence). The V gene lost 0 bases and the J gene lost 1 base, with 10 bases spanning the gap. The CDR3: CASSLAGGGTNEKLFF. In nucleotides, the CDR3 is TGTGCCAGCAGCTTGGCAGGAGGTGGAACTAATGAAAAACTGTTTTTT.

The count of this clone is one. The chain joins TRBV19 to TRBJ2-7; D perhaps matches TRBD1 (6 bases). CDR3 length equals 13 residues. Germline CDR1 LNHDA, CDR2 SQIVND (reference sequence). V was pared by 4 bases and J by 3 bases, with 10 bases between. The CDR3 DNA reads as TGTGCCAGTAGTAGAAAGGGGGTCTACGAGCAGTACTTC. Its translation is CASSRKGVYEQYF.

J is TRBJ2-5 and V is TRBV5-1; 8 positions agree with TRBD2. Trimming removed 0 bases from V and 4 bases from J; junction bases left unmatched: 5. Germline CDR1 reads SGHRS; CDR2 reads YFSETQ. The CDR3 spans 15 residues. CDR3 DNA sequence: TGCGCCAGCAGCTTGGGGCGGGGGGCAGGAGAGACCCAGTACTTC. Translated, it gives CASSLGRGAGETQYF. The full variable domain, rest sourced from reference TRBV5-1 and TRBJ2-5, is KAGVTQTPRYLIKTRGQQVTLSCSPISGHRSVSWYQQTPGQGLQFLFEYFSETQRNKGNFPGRFSGRQFSNSRSEMNVSTLELGDSALYLCASSLGRGAGETQYFGPGTRLLVL.

The V and J genes are TRBV6-1 and TRBJ2-7, with TRBD2 matching over 11 bases. The junction had 13 bases not matched to a gene; V was cut back by 4 bases and J by 2 bases. From germline, CDR1 is MNHNS and CDR2 SASEGT. The CDR3 covers 18 residues. The CDR3 coding sequence is TGTGCCAGCAGTGCCCCCTGGACTAGCGGGCTATCTGCCTACGAGCAGTACTTC. It translates to CASSAPWTSGLSAYEQYF.

This clone came up once. The chain couples TRBV5-8 to TRBJ1-2; 7 bases match TRBD1. The germline gives CDR1 SGHTS, CDR2 YDEGEE. J gave up 4 bases and V 5 bases, and 5 bases lay outside the gene matches. This CDR3 has 13 amino acids. The CDR3 bases are TGTGCCAGCAGACAACAGGGGACCTATGGCTACACCTTC. Translating it yields CASRQQGTYGYTF.

This chain connects TRBV7-8 to TRBJ2-7; the D is unclear. The ends were cut back, 5 bases at V and 6 bases at J, with 17 bases in the middle. Germline CDR1 and CDR2: SGHVS and FQNEAQ. The length of the CDR3 is 14 residues. The CDR3 loop reads CASSAHSYLLEQYF. CDR3 nucleotides: TGTGCCAGCAGCGCCCACAGTTACCTCCTCGAGCAGTACTTC.

This clone has only one observation. Other DNA sequences in the sample encode the same CDR3. The V call is TRBV5-1, the J call TRBJ2-5; 7 positions agree with TRBD1. Germline loops: CDR1 SGHRS, CDR2 YFSETQ. The CDR3 has 14 residues. The trim removed 0 bases at V and 2 bases at J, leaving 1 base unmatched. The CDR3 is CASSLEGAQETQYF. Here the CDR3 DNA reads TGCGCCAGCAGCTTGGAGGGGGCTCAAGAGACCCAGTACTTC.

This chain uses TRBV11-2 with TRBJ2-2; the match to TRBD1 covers 11 bases. CDR1 is SGHAT, CDR2 FQNNGV, per germline. The CDR3 runs to 15 residues. V lost 5 bases to trimming and J lost 5 bases; unmatched junction nucleotides: 4. The CDR3 bases are TGTGCCAGCAGCACCGGGACAGGGGGAACCGGGGAGCTGTTTTTT. Encoded protein: CASSTGTGGTGELFF.